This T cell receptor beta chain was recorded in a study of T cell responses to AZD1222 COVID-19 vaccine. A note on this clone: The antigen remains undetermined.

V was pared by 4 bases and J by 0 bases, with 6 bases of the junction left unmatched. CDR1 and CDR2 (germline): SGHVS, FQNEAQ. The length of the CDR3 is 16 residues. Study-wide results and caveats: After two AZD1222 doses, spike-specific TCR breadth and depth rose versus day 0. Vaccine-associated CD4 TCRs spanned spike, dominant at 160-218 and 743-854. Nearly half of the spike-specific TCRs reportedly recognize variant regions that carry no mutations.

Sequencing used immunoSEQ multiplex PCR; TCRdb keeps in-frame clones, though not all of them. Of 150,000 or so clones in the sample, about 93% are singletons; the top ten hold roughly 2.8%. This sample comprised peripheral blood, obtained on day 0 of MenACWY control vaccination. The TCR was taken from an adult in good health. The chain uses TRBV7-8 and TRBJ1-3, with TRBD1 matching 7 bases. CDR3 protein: CASSWGQFSSGNTIYF. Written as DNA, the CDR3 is TGTGCCAGCAGCTGGGGACAGTTCTCCTCTGGAAACACCATATATTTT.